One sample yielded the 23 T cell receptor beta chains listed below, sequenced in a study of OX40 agonist ivuxolimab in advanced cancers. TCRdb keeps only in-frame clones here, not all; method: immunoSEQ multiplex PCR. The sample holds 150,000 to 190,000 clones, under 95% seen once. This material consisted of CD4+ or CD8+ T cells sorted from blood, taken in a trial of the OX40 agonist ivuxolimab. These receptors were taken from an adult with an advanced solid tumor such as melanoma, head and neck, liver or kidney cancer.

The gene calls are TRBV27 and TRBJ1-2; 9 nucleotides agree with TRBD1. The germline CDR1 and CDR2 sequences are MNHEY and SMNVEV (reference sequence). The ends lost 1 base at V and 4 bases at J; junction bases unmatched: 10. The CDR3 spans 17 residues. CDR3 protein: CASSLLSSGQGPYGYTF. CDR3 in DNA: TGTGCCAGCAGTTTATTAAGTTCCGGACAGGGGCCCTATGGCTACACCTTC.

This clone was counted a single time. CDR3 bases: TGTGCCAGCTCACCCCCGTCCCGGAATGAGCAGTTCTTC. The encoded protein is CASSPPSRNEQFF. The rearrangement links TRBV18 to TRBJ2-1; D ambiguous. CDR1 and CDR2 (germline): KGHSH, LQKENI. V lost 3 bases, J lost 7 bases, and 10 bases lay in between. The CDR3 totals 13 residues.

The rearrangement links TRBV2 to TRBJ2-3; 12 bases are a match to TRBD1. V lost 11 bases and J lost 2; bases outside the gene matches: 5. The CDR3 has 14 residues. The germline gives CDR1 SNHLY, CDR2 FYNNEI. CDR3 bases: TGTGCCGGGGACAGGGGGCTTTACACAGATACGCAGTATTTT. Protein sequence: CAGDRGLYTDTQYF.

V and J are TRBV18 and TRBJ2-5; no definite D call. Germline V lookup: CDR1 KGHSH, CDR2 LQKENI. The CDR3 contains 14 residues. Trimming shortened V by 3 bases and J by 5 bases, and 13 bases separated the two germline ends. The CDR3 DNA reads as TGTGCCAGCTCACCTAAAAGTCAGCAGGAGACCCAGTACTTC. This codes for CASSPKSQQETQYF.

This chain joins TRBV7-3 and TRBJ1-1; no clear D. Germline CDR1 is SGHTA and CDR2 is FQGTGA. The V and J ends lost 5 bases and 4 bases respectively, with 14 bases between them. The CDR3 extends over 14 amino acids. The CDR3 protein is CASSQNDLITEAFF. DNA for the CDR3: TGTGCCAGCAGCCAGAATGACTTAATCACTGAAGCTTTCTTT.

The gene calls are TRBV29-1 and TRBJ1-2; TRBD1 aligns across 9 bases. Per the germline V gene, CDR1 is SQVTM and CDR2 is ANQGSEA. The CDR3 length is 14 residues. V trimming: 6 bases; J trimming: 4 bases; junction bases outside the gene matches: 9. CDR3 in amino acids: CSVETTGGVYGYTF. CDR3 DNA: TGCAGCGTAGAGACGACAGGGGGGGTCTATGGCTACACCTTC.

The chain uses TRBV10-3 and TRBJ1-1; D not resolved. This CDR3 comprises 14 residues. V shed 2 bases and J shed 6 bases, with 13 bases lying between them. In germline, CDR1 is ENHRY, CDR2 SYGVKD. CDR3 sequence: CAISEMGTYSEAFF. For the CDR3, the DNA is TGTGCCATCAGTGAGATGGGCACTTATTCTGAAGCTTTCTTT.

V and J are TRBV6-1 and TRBJ1-2; no definite D call. V gave up 2 bases and J gave up 4 bases, with 11 bases separating them. The CDR3 consists of 14 residues. Germline V CDR1 and CDR2: MNHNS, SASEGT. In DNA, the CDR3 is TGTGCCAGCAGTGAAAGGGCGGTGGGCTATGGCTACACCTTC. Residues: CASSERAVGYGYTF.

The CDR3 loop is CASRKGGPNQPQHF. The DNA for the CDR3 is TGTGCCAGCAGAAAGGGTGGCCCAAATCAGCCCCAGCATTTT. The rearrangement links TRBV28 to TRBJ1-5; D is ambiguous. Trimming shortened V by 6 bases and J by 4 bases, and 13 bases separated the two germline ends. CDR1 and CDR2 (germline): MDHEN, SYDVKM. CDR3 length equals 14 residues.

V and J are TRBV27 and TRBJ2-5; D remains unclear. In germline, CDR1 is MNHEY, CDR2 SMNVEV (reference sequence). The CDR3 totals 11 residues. Trimming pared 3 bases from V and 4 bases from J, leaving 3 bases between. CDR3 in amino acids: CASSFRETQYF. CDR3 sequence (DNA): TGTGCCAGCAGTTTCAGAGAGACCCAGTACTTC.

DNA of the CDR3: TGTGCCAGCAGGGGGCAGCCAGGACAGCCCCAGCATTTT. As protein: CASRGQPGQPQHF. The gene calls are TRBV2 and TRBJ1-5; possibly TRBD1 for D (5 bases). The CDR3 has 13 residues. Germline assignment: CDR1 SNHLY and CDR2 FYNNEI. Trimming removed 6 bases at V and 7 bases at J, with 13 bases between.

The rearrangement links TRBV5-6 to TRBJ2-5, with D maybe TRBD1 (5 bases). Germline CDR1 is SGHDT and CDR2 is YYEEEE. CDR3 size: 16 residues. Trimming removed 0 bases at V and 3 bases at J, with 15 bases between. The CDR3 DNA reads as TGTGCCAGCAGCTTGGCCCGTTGGGCAGGGAAAGAGACCCAGTACTTC. Amino acids: CASSLARWAGKETQYF.

The chain links TRBV11-3 to TRBJ1-1, with D hard to call. There are 13 residues in the CDR3. The germline V gene has CDR1 SGHNT and CDR2 YENEEA. V was cut by 5 bases and J by 1 base, with 8 bases left in between. The CDR3 region is CASSRAENTEAFF. CDR3 DNA sequence: TGTGCCAGCAGCCGAGCCGAGAACACTGAAGCTTTCTTT. Variable domain in full (rest from reference TRBV11-3 and TRBJ1-1): EAGVVQSPRYKIIEKKQPVAFWCNPISGHNTLYWYLQNLGQGPELLIRYENEEAVDDSQLPKDRFSAERLKGVDSTLKIQPAELGDSAVYLCASSRAENTEAFFGQGTRLTVV.

The chain uses TRBV28 and TRBJ2-3; D not resolved. V shed 6 bases and J shed 0 bases, with 4 bases lying between them. The germline CDR1 and CDR2 sequences are MDHEN and SYDVKM. The CDR3 is 12 residues long. CDR3 in amino acids: CASRTSTDTQYF. In nucleotides, the CDR3 is TGTGCCAGCAGGACTAGCACAGATACGCAGTATTTT. The complete variable domain, with remaining parts taken from reference TRBV28 and TRBJ2-3, reads DVKVTQSSRYLVKRTGEKVFLECVQDMDHENMFWYRQDPGLGLRLIYFSYDVKMKEKGDIPEGYSVSREKKERFSLILESASTNQTSMYLCASRTSTDTQYFGPGTRLTVL.

This rearrangement joins TRBV2 to TRBJ2-5; D perhaps matches TRBD2 (5 bases). This CDR3 contains 13 residues. Germline lookup yields CDR1 SNHLY and CDR2 FYNNEI. The germline V and J ends were trimmed by 6 bases and 1 base, with 9 bases remaining between them. The CDR3 DNA follows: TGTGCCAGCAGACGACTACCCCAAGAGACCCAGTACTTC. It specifies CASRRLPQETQYF.

The genes are TRBV7-8 and TRBJ1-2; 7 bases are a match to TRBD1. Per germline, CDR1 SGHVS and CDR2 FQNEAQ. The CDR3 extends over 16 amino acids. V gave up 6 bases and J gave up 2 bases; unmatched junction bases: 12. The CDR3 sequence is CASSSRGNILNYGYTF. CDR3 DNA: TGTGCCAGCAGTTCCAGGGGGAATATTTTGAACTATGGCTACACCTTC.

The chain uses TRBV9 and TRBJ2-5, with D perhaps matching TRBD2 (5 bases). Trimming took 0 bases from V and 8 from J, leaving 17 bases between them. The CDR3 length is 15 residues. CDR1 and CDR2 from the germline V gene are SGDLS and YYNGEE. The CDR3 region is CASSVEVRGEVTQYF. In DNA, the CDR3 is TGTGCCAGCAGCGTAGAGGTACGGGGTGAGGTAACCCAGTACTTC.

This chain connects TRBV5-6 to TRBJ2-3; D remains unclear. Germline V gene lookup returns CDR1 SGHDT and CDR2 YYEEEE. The CDR3 has 13 amino acids. Trimming took off 0 bases at V and 4 bases at J, with 6 bases between the two ends. This CDR3 is CASSLAGADTQYF. The CDR3 DNA sequence: TGTGCCAGCAGCTTGGCCGGCGCAGATACGCAGTATTTT.

The chain joins TRBV5-1 to TRBJ2-1, with 12 bases that match TRBD2. V shed 4 bases and J 6 bases; nucleotides not matched to a gene: 8. The V gene's germline CDR1 is SGHRS and CDR2 YFSETQ. The CDR3 runs 16 residues. The CDR3 DNA reads as TGCGCCAGCAGCCCGAGCGCACTAGCGGGAGGCAATGAGCAGTTCTTC. Amino acid sequence: CASSPSALAGGNEQFF.

This clone was recorded only once. The chain links TRBV28 to TRBJ2-7; D is possibly TRBD2 (6 bases). Trimming removed 2 bases from V and 4 bases from J, with 15 bases in between. The CDR3 consists of 15 residues. The V gene's germline CDR1 is MDHEN and CDR2 SYDVKM. In nucleotides, the CDR3 is TGTGCCAGCAGTTTACAGGGTCTAGCGAGGTACGAGCAGTACTTC. Protein sequence: CASSLQGLARYEQYF.

The chain is built from TRBV7-9 and TRBJ2-4, with a weak D call TRBD1 (6 bases). The CDR3 consists of 12 residues. With 1 base removed from V and 16 bases from J, the gap between germline ends came to 14 bases. Germline values: CDR1 SEHNR, CDR2 FQNEAQ (reference sequence). CDR3 sequence: CASSLGSRGEYF. The DNA of the CDR3 is TGTGCCAGCAGCTTAGGGAGCAGGGGAGAATACTTC.

The CDR3 coding sequence is TGTGCCATCAGGGGTACGCAGTATTTT. Translating gives CAIRGTQYF. This rearrangement joins TRBV10-3 to TRBJ2-3; no definite D call. This CDR3 has 9 amino acids. Trimming removed 6 bases from V and 8 bases from J, with 3 bases in between. Germline V gene lookup returns CDR1 ENHRY and CDR2 SYGVKD.

The chain is built from TRBV10-1 and TRBJ1-2; no reliable D call. The CDR3 totals 14 residues. Germline-derived CDR1 and CDR2 are WNHNN and SYGVQD (reference sequence). V lost 6 bases and J lost 4, with 15 bases in between. CDR3 region: CASSPDGGPYGYTF. CDR3 sequence (DNA): TGCGCCAGCAGCCCTGACGGAGGCCCCTATGGCTACACCTTC.